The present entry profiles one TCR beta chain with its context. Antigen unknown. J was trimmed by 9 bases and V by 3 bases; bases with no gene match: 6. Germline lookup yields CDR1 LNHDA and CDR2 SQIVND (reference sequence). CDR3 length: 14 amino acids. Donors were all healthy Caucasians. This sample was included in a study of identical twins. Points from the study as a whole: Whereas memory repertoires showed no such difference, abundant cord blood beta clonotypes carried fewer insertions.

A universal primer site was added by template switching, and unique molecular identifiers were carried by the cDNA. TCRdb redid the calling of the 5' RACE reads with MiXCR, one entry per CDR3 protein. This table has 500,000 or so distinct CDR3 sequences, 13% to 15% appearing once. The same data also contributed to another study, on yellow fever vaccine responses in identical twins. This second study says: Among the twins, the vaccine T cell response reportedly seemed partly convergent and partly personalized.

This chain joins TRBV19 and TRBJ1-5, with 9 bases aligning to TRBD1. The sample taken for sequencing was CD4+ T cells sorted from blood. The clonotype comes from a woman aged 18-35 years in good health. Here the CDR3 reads CASSMGQGFWPQHF. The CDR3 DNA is TGTGCCAGTAGTATGGGACAGGGATTTTGGCCCCAGCATTTT.